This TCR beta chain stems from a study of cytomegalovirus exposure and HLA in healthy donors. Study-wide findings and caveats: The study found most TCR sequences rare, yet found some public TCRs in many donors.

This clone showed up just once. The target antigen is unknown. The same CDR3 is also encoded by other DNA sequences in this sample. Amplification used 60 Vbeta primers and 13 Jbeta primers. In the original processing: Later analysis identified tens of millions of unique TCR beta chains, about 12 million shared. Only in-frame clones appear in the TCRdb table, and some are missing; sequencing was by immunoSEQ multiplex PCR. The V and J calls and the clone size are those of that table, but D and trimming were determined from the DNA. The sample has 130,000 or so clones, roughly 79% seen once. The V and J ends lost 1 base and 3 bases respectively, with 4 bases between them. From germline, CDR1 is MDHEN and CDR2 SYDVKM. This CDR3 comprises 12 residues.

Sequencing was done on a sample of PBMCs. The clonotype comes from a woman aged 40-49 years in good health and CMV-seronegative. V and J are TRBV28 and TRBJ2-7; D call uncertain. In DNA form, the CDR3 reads TGTGCCAGCAGTTTATCTAGCTACGAGCAGTACTTC. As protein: CASSLSSYEQYF. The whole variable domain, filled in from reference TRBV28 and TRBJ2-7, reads DVKVTQSSRYLVKRTGEKVFLECVQDMDHENMFWYRQDPGLGLRLIYFSYDVKMKEKGDIPEGYSVSREKKERFSLILESASTNQTSMYLCASSLSSYEQYFGPGTRLTVT.